This T cell receptor (beta chain) appears in the sequencing data of a study of T cell changes during pregnancy in multiple sclerosis. Using immunoSEQ multiplex PCR, the repertoire was profiled, and TCRdb retains in-frame clones only, with some absent. Of about 60,000 clones listed, about 90% are singletons. The CDR3 contains 17 residues. Germline V CDR1 and CDR2: SGHTA, FQGTGA. The V gene end was trimmed by 5 bases and the J gene end by 5 bases; junction bases not matched to a gene: 13. The gene calls are TRBV7-3 and TRBJ2-1, with 9 bases lining up with TRBD2. The sample was peripheral blood, taken in the second trimester of pregnancy. This sequence originates from a female donor in good health, enrolled as a control in a pregnancy study. In DNA, the CDR3 is TGTGCCAGCAGCCCAATAAGGGTAGCGGGGGCTGACAATGAGCAGTTCTTC. Translation: CASSPIRVAGADNEQFF.